The rows below give T cell receptor beta chains drawn from one sample of a study of CD8+ T cells in alopecia areata. Here immunoSEQ multiplex PCR was the method, and the copy in TCRdb shows in-frame clones only, minus some. Among 150,000 to 200,000 clones listed, roughly 65% were seen once. The source was CD4+ T cells sorted from blood, collected at week 4, from a patient treated with tofacitinib. The receptors derive from a human donor with alopecia areata. The CDR3 runs from the conserved cysteine through the conserved F or W. Fields, in order: CDR3 DNA, CDR3 protein, J gene, V gene, clone size, D gene. D genes are given only for firm matches. Only part of the rows carry a size: once, few, many, or a class if the clone is expanded.

DNA: TGTGCCAGCAGTTACTCGTTCGCAGGGCCAGACACTGAAGCTTTCTTT
CDR3: CASSYSFAGPDTEAFF
J: TRBJ1-1
V: TRBV6-6
size: once
D: -

DNA: TGTGCCTGGAGTGCATCTGGGGGTTATGGCTACACCTTC
CDR3: CAWSASGGYGYTF
J: TRBJ1-2
V: TRBV30
size: -
D: -

DNA: TGTGCCAGCAGCTTGGGAGCTAGCGGGGGGACCGGGGAGCTGTTTTTT
CDR3: CASSLGASGGTGELFF
J: TRBJ2-2
V: TRBV5-4
size: few
D: TRBD2

DNA: TGTGCCAGCTCACCCCTCGGGGGTTGGGGCAATCAGCCCCAGCATTTT
CDR3: CASSPLGGWGNQPQHF
J: TRBJ1-5
V: TRBV18
size: -
D: -

DNA: TGTGCTAGTGGCACGGACAGGGGAAATGAAAAACTGTTTTTT
CDR3: CASGTDRGNEKLFF
J: TRBJ1-4
V: TRBV12-5
size: few
D: TRBD1

DNA: TGTGCCAGCAGTTACCTCGGCGAGCAGTACTTC
CDR3: CASSYLGEQYF
J: TRBJ2-7
V: TRBV6-5
size: -
D: -

DNA: TGTGCCTGGAGTCGGGGGGCGAGGTTCGACGAGCAGTACTTC
CDR3: CAWSRGARFDEQYF
J: TRBJ2-7
V: TRBV30
size: -
D: -

DNA: TGTGCCAGCAGTACAGTAAGAAGTGCCCAGTACTTC
CDR3: CASSTVRSAQYF
J: TRBJ2-5
V: TRBV11-2
size: -
D: -

DNA: TGTGCCAGCAGCGAAGCAGGGGCAGCTTGGTATTCACCCCTCCACTTT
CDR3: CASSEAGAAWYSPLHF
J: TRBJ1-6
V: TRBV5-4
size: -
D: -

DNA: TGTGCCTGGAGTGTTGTAGGGGGAGAGACCCAGTACTTC
CDR3: CAWSVVGGETQYF
J: TRBJ2-5
V: TRBV30
size: -
D: -

DNA: TGTGCCAGCTGTGACGGCCCCACAGATACGCAGTATTTT
CDR3: CASCDGPTDTQYF
J: TRBJ2-3
V: TRBV6-1
size: -
D: -

DNA: TGTGCCAGCTCACCAAGACTGGAGACGCAGTATTTT
CDR3: CASSPRLETQYF
J: TRBJ2-3
V: TRBV18
size: -
D: -

DNA: TGTGCCAGCAGCGTAGAGGGACTAGCGGGAGAGACCCAGTACTTC
CDR3: CASSVEGLAGETQYF
J: TRBJ2-5
V: TRBV9
size: -
D: TRBD2

DNA: TGTGCCAGCAGCCCCCCCGGGGGCTATGGCTACACCTTC
CDR3: CASSPPGGYGYTF
J: TRBJ1-2
V: TRBV5-6
size: few
D: -

DNA: TGTGCCAGCAGCTTGGGGGGCTGGCTAGCGGTAAACAATGAGCAGTTCTTC
CDR3: CASSLGGWLAVNNEQFF
J: TRBJ2-1
V: TRBV5-6
size: -
D: TRBD2

DNA: TGTGCCAGTAGAAGGGACAGGGGGCCTAAACAGCCCCAGCATTTT
CDR3: CASRRDRGPKQPQHF
J: TRBJ1-5
V: TRBV19
size: few
D: TRBD1

DNA: TGCGCCAGCAGCCAAGGACAGGCGAACACCGGGGAGCTGTTTTTT
CDR3: CASSQGQANTGELFF
J: TRBJ2-2
V: TRBV4-1
size: -
D: -

DNA: TGTGCCAGCACCCCCCGAGAGGCGGGGGTAACCGGGGAGCTGTTTTTT
CDR3: CASTPREAGVTGELFF
J: TRBJ2-2
V: TRBV25-1
size: -
D: TRBD2

DNA: TGCAGCGTTGAGAGACAGGGCTATGGCTACACCTTC
CDR3: CSVERQGYGYTF
J: TRBJ1-2
V: TRBV29-1
size: few
D: TRBD1

DNA: TGTGCCAGCAGTCTACCAGCGGGGGGGTCACCAGATACGCAGTATTTT
CDR3: CASSLPAGGSPDTQYF
J: TRBJ2-3
V: TRBV6-6
size: few
D: TRBD2

DNA: TGCGCCAGCAAATTATCCGGGACCGAAGAGACCCAGTACTTC
CDR3: CASKLSGTEETQYF
J: TRBJ2-5
V: TRBV5-1
size: -
D: -

DNA: TGTGCCACCAGCACCGGGACGGTTCAGTCCCAGCATTTT
CDR3: CATSTGTVQSQHF
J: TRBJ1-5
V: TRBV15
size: -
D: -